Listed below are T cell receptor beta chains from one sample, sequenced in a study of neoadjuvant anti-PD-1 for oral cavity cancer. TCRdb's copy holds only in-frame clones and misses some; the assay was immunoSEQ multiplex PCR. The sample has 11,000 to 15,000 clones; 60% to 75% are singletons. The sequenced sample was PBMCs, obtained after nivolumab (anti-PD-1) treatment. These receptors were taken from a person aged 40-85 years with oral cavity squamous cell carcinoma. Each CDR3 is given with its conserved first and last residue. The order of the fields is CDR3 protein, CDR3 DNA, D gene, clone size, V gene, J gene. D genes are given only for firm matches. Expanded clones get a size class; other rows say once, few or many, or leave the size out.

CDR3 protein: CASSLAGAEANTIYF
CDR3 DNA: TGTGCCAGCAGCTTAGCAGGCGCGGAGGCAAACACCATATATTTT
D gene: NA
clone size: NA
V gene: TRBV5-4
J gene: TRBJ1-3

CDR3 protein: CASSYGGDTEAFF
CDR3 DNA: TGTGCCAGCAGTTACGGGGGGGACACTGAAGCTTTCTTT
D gene: NA
clone size: NA
V gene: TRBV6-5
J gene: TRBJ1-1

CDR3 protein: CASSHRTGGYTEAFF
CDR3 DNA: TGTGCCAGCAGTCATAGGACAGGGGGCTACACTGAAGCTTTCTTT
D gene: TRBD1
clone size: NA
V gene: TRBV28
J gene: TRBJ1-1

CDR3 protein: CASTGLMNTEAFF
CDR3 DNA: TGCGCCAGCACCGGACTGATGAACACTGAAGCTTTCTTT
D gene: NA
clone size: NA
V gene: TRBV5-1
J gene: TRBJ1-1

CDR3 protein: CASSLTGRRGPQHF
CDR3 DNA: TGTGCCAGCAGCTTGACAGGACGCCGGGGGCCCCAGCATTTT
D gene: NA
clone size: NA
V gene: TRBV7-8
J gene: TRBJ1-5

CDR3 protein: CASSFPGQGEYGYTF
CDR3 DNA: TGTGCCAGCAGCTTCCCGGGACAGGGAGAATATGGCTACACCTTC
D gene: TRBD1
clone size: NA
V gene: TRBV5-8
J gene: TRBJ1-2

CDR3 protein: CASSSSGVGEPQHF
CDR3 DNA: TGTGCCAGCAGCTCCTCAGGGGTTGGGGAGCCCCAGCATTTT
D gene: NA
clone size: NA
V gene: TRBV7-6
J gene: TRBJ1-5

CDR3 protein: CASSRDRMNTEAFF
CDR3 DNA: TGCGCCAGCAGCAGGGACAGGATGAACACTGAAGCTTTCTTT
D gene: TRBD1
clone size: once
V gene: TRBV5-1
J gene: TRBJ1-1

CDR3 protein: CATSRLAGLVETQYF
CDR3 DNA: TGTGCCACCTCCAGACTAGCGGGGTTGGTCGAGACCCAGTACTTC
D gene: TRBD2
clone size: NA
V gene: TRBV2
J gene: TRBJ2-5

CDR3 protein: CAWSTRVSEAFF
CDR3 DNA: TGTGCCTGGAGTACCCGGGTCTCTGAAGCTTTCTTT
D gene: NA
clone size: NA
V gene: TRBV30
J gene: TRBJ1-1

CDR3 protein: CASSQVKGTEQYF
CDR3 DNA: TGTGCCAGCAGCCAAGTCAAAGGGACCGAGCAGTACTTC
D gene: NA
clone size: once
V gene: TRBV4-2
J gene: TRBJ2-7

CDR3 protein: CASSLGGYGNSPLHF
CDR3 DNA: TGTGCCAGCAGCTTGGGGGGTTATGGCAATTCACCCCTCCACTTT
D gene: NA
clone size: NA
V gene: TRBV5-4
J gene: TRBJ1-6

CDR3 protein: CASRLAWWSQTEKLFF
CDR3 DNA: TGCGCCAGCAGGCTAGCGTGGTGGTCCCAAACTGAAAAACTGTTTTTT
D gene: NA
clone size: once
V gene: TRBV4-1
J gene: TRBJ1-4

CDR3 protein: CASSLGPGQPQHF
CDR3 DNA: TGTGCCAGCAGTTTAGGTCCGGGGCAGCCCCAGCATTTT
D gene: NA
clone size: NA
V gene: TRBV2
J gene: TRBJ1-5

CDR3 protein: CASSYLGTGNTGELFF
CDR3 DNA: TGTGCCAGCAGTTACCTCGGGACAGGGAACACCGGGGAGCTGTTTTTT
D gene: TRBD1
clone size: NA
V gene: TRBV6-5
J gene: TRBJ2-2

CDR3 protein: CASSWGRKNTEAFF
CDR3 DNA: TGTGCCAGCAGTTGGGGCAGAAAGAACACTGAAGCTTTCTTT
D gene: NA
clone size: NA
V gene: TRBV27
J gene: TRBJ1-1

CDR3 protein: CASSYSPPDSSYEQYF
CDR3 DNA: TGTGCCAGCAGTTACTCCCCCCCGGATTCCTCCTACGAGCAGTACTTC
D gene: NA
clone size: NA
V gene: TRBV6-6
J gene: TRBJ2-7

CDR3 protein: CASSPDRAGGYTF
CDR3 DNA: TGTGCCAGCAGCCCCGACAGGGCCGGCGGCTACACCTTC
D gene: TRBD1
clone size: NA
V gene: TRBV7-3
J gene: TRBJ1-2

CDR3 protein: CASSLPTQGTEAFF
CDR3 DNA: TGTGCCAGCAGTCTACCCACACAGGGTACTGAAGCTTTCTTT
D gene: NA
clone size: NA
V gene: TRBV28
J gene: TRBJ1-1

CDR3 protein: CSVEDSEAFSYNEQFF
CDR3 DNA: TGCAGCGTTGAAGATTCCGAAGCCTTTTCCTACAATGAGCAGTTCTTC
D gene: NA
clone size: NA
V gene: TRBV29-1
J gene: TRBJ2-1

CDR3 protein: CASSEAETGDYYSNQPQHF
CDR3 DNA: TGTGCCAGCAGTGAAGCCGAGACAGGAGACTATTATAGCAATCAGCCCCAGCATTTT
D gene: NA
clone size: NA
V gene: TRBV6-1
J gene: TRBJ1-5

CDR3 protein: CASSKGWDYEQYF
CDR3 DNA: TGTGCCAGCAGCAAGGGGTGGGACTACGAGCAGTACTTC
D gene: NA
clone size: NA
V gene: TRBV9
J gene: TRBJ2-7

CDR3 protein: CASSIWAPRYSGELFF
CDR3 DNA: TGTGCCAGTAGTATTTGGGCCCCGAGGTATTCCGGGGAGCTGTTTTTT
D gene: NA
clone size: NA
V gene: TRBV19
J gene: TRBJ2-2

CDR3 protein: CASSLEGYTEYYGYTF
CDR3 DNA: TGTGCCAGCAGCTTAGAGGGTTATACTGAATACTATGGCTACACCTTC
D gene: NA
clone size: NA
V gene: TRBV7-9
J gene: TRBJ1-2

CDR3 protein: CATSLGLAGITDTQYF
CDR3 DNA: TGTGCCACCAGCCTGGGACTAGCGGGGATCACAGATACGCAGTATTTT
D gene: TRBD2
clone size: NA
V gene: TRBV15
J gene: TRBJ2-3

CDR3 protein: CASRGLRDFLDGYTF
CDR3 DNA: TGTGCCAGCCGAGGGCTACGGGACTTCTTGGATGGCTACACCTTC
D gene: NA
clone size: few
V gene: TRBV2
J gene: TRBJ1-2

CDR3 protein: CASQTSGGSYNEQFF
CDR3 DNA: TGTGCCAGTCAGACTAGCGGGGGCTCCTACAATGAGCAGTTCTTC
D gene: TRBD2
clone size: NA
V gene: TRBV19
J gene: TRBJ2-1

CDR3 protein: CASRRPGRGAAYEQYF
CDR3 DNA: TGTGCCAGCAGGAGACCGGGGAGAGGGGCAGCCTACGAGCAGTACTTC
D gene: NA
clone size: few
V gene: TRBV11-2
J gene: TRBJ2-7

CDR3 protein: CSVEGLRDRGRTGELFF
CDR3 DNA: TGCAGCGTTGAAGGTCTGCGGGACAGGGGGCGCACCGGGGAGCTGTTTTTT
D gene: TRBD1
clone size: NA
V gene: TRBV29-1
J gene: TRBJ2-2

CDR3 protein: CASSSGFRASGDYEQYF
CDR3 DNA: TGTGCCAGCAGTTCGGGTTTTCGGGCTAGCGGGGACTACGAGCAGTACTTC
D gene: TRBD2
clone size: NA
V gene: TRBV11-2
J gene: TRBJ2-7

CDR3 protein: CASSPLGLAIPQTQYF
CDR3 DNA: TGTGCCAGCAGCCCACTGGGACTAGCTATCCCCCAGACCCAGTACTTC
D gene: TRBD2
clone size: NA
V gene: TRBV4-2
J gene: TRBJ2-5

CDR3 protein: CASSWESRLAGNTGELFF
CDR3 DNA: TGTGCCAGCAGTTGGGAGTCGCGGCTAGCAGGGAACACCGGGGAGCTGTTTTTT
D gene: NA
clone size: NA
V gene: TRBV2
J gene: TRBJ2-2

CDR3 protein: CASSSMKDRPNEQFF
CDR3 DNA: TGTGCCAGCAGCTCGATGAAAGACAGACCTAATGAGCAGTTCTTC
D gene: NA
clone size: NA
V gene: TRBV11-1
J gene: TRBJ2-1

CDR3 protein: CASSSSHGLAEKETQYF
CDR3 DNA: TGTGCCAGCAGCTCTAGCCACGGACTAGCGGAAAAAGAGACCCAGTACTTC
D gene: TRBD2
clone size: NA
V gene: TRBV7-6
J gene: TRBJ2-5

CDR3 protein: CASSMVGQPQHF
CDR3 DNA: TGTGCCAGTAGTATGGTTGGGCAGCCCCAGCATTTT
D gene: NA
clone size: NA
V gene: TRBV19
J gene: TRBJ1-5

CDR3 protein: CASSVDGGGGGSYNEQFF
CDR3 DNA: TGTGCCAGCAGCGTAGACGGTGGCGGGGGTGGCTCATACAATGAGCAGTTCTTC
D gene: TRBD2
clone size: NA
V gene: TRBV9
J gene: TRBJ2-1

CDR3 protein: CASSQDRRGGSPKNIQYF
CDR3 DNA: TGTGCCAGCAGCCAAGATCGGCGGGGCGGGTCTCCCAAAAACATTCAGTACTTC
D gene: NA
clone size: NA
V gene: TRBV4-2
J gene: TRBJ2-4

CDR3 protein: CASSLGRELQQYF
CDR3 DNA: TGTGCCAGCAGCTTAGGCCGGGAGCTCCAACAGTACTTC
D gene: NA
clone size: NA
V gene: TRBV7-2
J gene: TRBJ2-7

CDR3 protein: CASSPDTSYEQYF
CDR3 DNA: TGCGCCAGCAGCCCAGACACTTCTTACGAGCAGTACTTC
D gene: NA
clone size: NA
V gene: TRBV4-1
J gene: TRBJ2-7

CDR3 protein: CATSRVRRDLSGYGYTF
CDR3 DNA: TGTGCCACCAGCAGAGTCCGCCGGGACTTATCAGGCTATGGCTACACCTTC
D gene: NA
clone size: NA
V gene: TRBV15
J gene: TRBJ1-2

CDR3 protein: CASSFGSAGVGNEQFF
CDR3 DNA: TGTGCCAGCAGCTTTGGGTCAGCGGGAGTTGGAAATGAGCAGTTCTTC
D gene: TRBD2
clone size: NA
V gene: TRBV7-9
J gene: TRBJ2-1

CDR3 protein: CASSSTDDSPLHF
CDR3 DNA: TGTGCCAGCAGTTCAACCGACGATTCACCCCTCCACTTT
D gene: NA
clone size: NA
V gene: TRBV11-2
J gene: TRBJ1-6

CDR3 protein: CASSPWVGGASDTQYF
CDR3 DNA: TGTGCCAGCAGCCCGTGGGTTGGGGGAGCGTCGGATACGCAGTATTTT
D gene: NA
clone size: NA
V gene: TRBV7-2
J gene: TRBJ2-3

CDR3 protein: CASSLFARPNTEAFF
CDR3 DNA: TGTGCCAGCAGTTTATTTGCACGGCCGAACACTGAAGCTTTCTTT
D gene: NA
clone size: NA
V gene: TRBV27
J gene: TRBJ1-1

CDR3 protein: CASSIATVSGEAFF
CDR3 DNA: TGTGCCAGTAGTATAGCTACAGTTTCAGGTGAAGCTTTCTTT
D gene: NA
clone size: NA
V gene: TRBV19
J gene: TRBJ1-1

CDR3 protein: CASSYGSGTGSGYTF
CDR3 DNA: TGTGCCAGCAGTTACGGATCCGGGACAGGGTCTGGCTACACCTTC
D gene: TRBD1
clone size: once
V gene: TRBV6-5
J gene: TRBJ1-2

CDR3 protein: CASSLKASTYSNQPQHF
CDR3 DNA: TGTGCCAGCAGCTTAAAGGCATCTACCTATAGCAATCAGCCCCAGCATTTT
D gene: NA
clone size: NA
V gene: TRBV5-6
J gene: TRBJ1-5

CDR3 protein: CAWKVWGAGETQYF
CDR3 DNA: TGTGCCTGGAAGGTCTGGGGGGCCGGGGAGACCCAGTACTTC
D gene: NA
clone size: NA
V gene: TRBV30
J gene: TRBJ2-5

CDR3 protein: CASSFPEREGSSQYEQYF
CDR3 DNA: TGCGCCAGCAGCTTCCCAGAGCGGGAGGGCTCTTCCCAATACGAGCAGTACTTC
D gene: TRBD2
clone size: NA
V gene: TRBV5-1
J gene: TRBJ2-7

CDR3 protein: CASSYDQYYGYTF
CDR3 DNA: TGTGCCAGCAGTTACGACCAGTACTATGGCTACACCTTC
D gene: NA
clone size: NA
V gene: TRBV6-5
J gene: TRBJ1-2

CDR3 protein: CAWNSGGYNEQFF
CDR3 DNA: TGTGCCTGGAATAGCGGGGGGTACAATGAGCAGTTCTTC
D gene: TRBD2
clone size: NA
V gene: TRBV30
J gene: TRBJ2-1

CDR3 protein: CASSLDLRNTEAFF
CDR3 DNA: TGCGCCAGCAGCTTGGACTTACGGAACACTGAAGCTTTCTTT
D gene: NA
clone size: few
V gene: TRBV5-1
J gene: TRBJ1-1

CDR3 protein: CASSVQQNTEAFF
CDR3 DNA: TGTGCCAGCAGCGTACAACAGAACACTGAAGCTTTCTTT
D gene: NA
clone size: once
V gene: TRBV9
J gene: TRBJ1-1

CDR3 protein: CASSYSLGGTDTQYF
CDR3 DNA: TGTGCCAGCAGTTATTCCCTCGGGGGCACAGATACGCAGTATTTT
D gene: NA
clone size: NA
V gene: TRBV7-2
J gene: TRBJ2-3